The present T cell receptor beta chain was sequenced within a study of T cells in Graves' hyperthyroidism and ophthalmopathy. Overall study context: Peripheral blood was drawn at first diagnosis, prior to all treatment.

Comments on this clonotype: The antigen is unknown.

Germline loops: CDR1 LGHNT, CDR2 FRNRAP. This CDR3 comprises 16 residues. J lost 3 bases, V lost 1 base, and 2 bases had no gene match. Orbital computed tomography, thyroid ultrasound, serum thyroxine and TRAb, and clinical symptoms together informed the diagnoses. PBMCs were sourced from approximately 10 ml fresh peripheral blood. Whole-study findings and limits: Most clonotypes expanded in the thyroid (above 0.001) were also present in blood.

RNA transcripts yielded amplified TCR beta CDR3 regions. The HTBI set primed first-round TCR CDR3 RT-PCR. TCRdb re-derived calls from the multiplex PCR reads in MiXCR, one entry per CDR3 protein. The data hold approximately 420,000 distinct CDR3 sequences, with roughly an eighth observed a single time. This sequence was found in a woman between 18 and 29 years old with Graves' hyperthyroidism. The chain has TRBV12-5 and TRBJ2-1; TRBD2 matches 11 bases. Sequenced: blood. This CDR3 is CASGLATSGIYNEQFF. DNA of the CDR3: TGTGCTAGTGGTTTGGCGACTAGCGGGATCTACAATGAGCAGTTCTTC.